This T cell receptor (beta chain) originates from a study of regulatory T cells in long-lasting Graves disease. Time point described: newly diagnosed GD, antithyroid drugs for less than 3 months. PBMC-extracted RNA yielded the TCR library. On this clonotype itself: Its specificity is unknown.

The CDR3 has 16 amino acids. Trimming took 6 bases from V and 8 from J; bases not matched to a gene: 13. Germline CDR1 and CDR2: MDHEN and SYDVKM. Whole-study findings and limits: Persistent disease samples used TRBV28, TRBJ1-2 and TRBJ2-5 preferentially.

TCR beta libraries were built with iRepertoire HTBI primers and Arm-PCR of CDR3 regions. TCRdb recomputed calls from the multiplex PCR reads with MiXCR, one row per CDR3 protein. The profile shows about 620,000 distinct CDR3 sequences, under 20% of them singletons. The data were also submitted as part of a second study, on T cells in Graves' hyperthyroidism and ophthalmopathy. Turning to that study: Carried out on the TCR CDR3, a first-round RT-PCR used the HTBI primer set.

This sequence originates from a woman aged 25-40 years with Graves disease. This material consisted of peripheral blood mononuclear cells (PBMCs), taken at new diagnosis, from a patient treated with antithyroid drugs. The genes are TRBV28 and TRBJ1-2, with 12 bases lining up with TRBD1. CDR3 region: CASSPGTGGGLKGYTF. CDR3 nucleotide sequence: TGTGCCAGCAGCCCCGGGACAGGGGGCGGTTTGAAGGGCTACACCTTC.